These 18 T cell receptor beta chains originate from one sample sequenced in a study of beta chain features in type 1 diabetes. TCRB transcripts that were expressed got sequenced, as all of the isolated RNA had been reverse transcribed. Sequencing used immunoSEQ multiplex PCR; TCRdb keeps in-frame clones, though not all of them. In the table there are 150,000 to 180,000 clones, 8.1% of which are singletons. The sample was central memory CD4+ T cells from blood. All receptors come from a man between 18 and 35 years old in good health.

The J gene is TRBJ2-1, the V gene TRBV19; possibly TRBD1 for D (6 bases). There are 15 residues in the CDR3. V was cut by 4 bases and J by 4 bases, with 14 bases left in between. Germline CDR1 and CDR2: LNHDA and SQIVND (reference sequence). As DNA, the CDR3 is TGTGCCAGTAGTAAGGGACAAAGGGCATACAATGAGCAGTTCTTC. Translated, it gives CASSKGQRAYNEQFF.

This clone was recorded many times. The V gene is TRBV7-2, the J gene TRBJ2-3, with no clear D. The CDR3 covers 13 residues. Germline values: CDR1 SGHTA, CDR2 FQGNSA. The V end lost 3 bases, the J end lost 5 bases, and 9 bases lay between the germline ends. As DNA, the CDR3 is TGTGCCAGCAGCTTCATACGAGGAGATACGCAGTATTTT. It specifies CASSFIRGDTQYF.

V is TRBV18 and J is TRBJ1-5, with 7 nucleotides matching TRBD1. CDR3 length: 17 amino acids. V lost 2 bases and J lost 5; bases outside the gene matches: 12. Germline CDR1 reads KGHSH; CDR2 reads LQKENI. DNA of the CDR3: TGTGCCAGCTCACCAATGCAGGGGGGCTCAATGGATCAGCCCCAGCATTTT. Its translation: CASSPMQGGSMDQPQHF. Drawing the rest from reference TRBV18 and TRBJ1-5, the complete variable domain is NAGVMQNPRHLVRRRGQEARLRCSPMKGHSHVYWYRQLPEEGLKFMVYLQKENIIDESGMPKERFSAEFPKEGPSILRIQQVVRGDSAAYFCASSPMQGGSMDQPQHFGDGTRLSIL.

This clone showed up just a few times. The rearrangement uses TRBV6-5 and TRBJ1-1; D remains unclear. V was pared by 5 bases and J by 3 bases, with 13 bases between. Germline CDR1 MNHEY, CDR2 SVGAGI. This CDR3 region has 14 residues. CDR3 protein: CASSLHRSDTEAFF. The CDR3 DNA is TGTGCCAGCAGTCTTCACCGGTCGGACACTGAAGCTTTCTTT.

This chain joins TRBV4-2 and TRBJ1-5; no firm D call. Germline values: CDR1 LGHNA, CDR2 YNFKEQ. This CDR3 has 13 residues. V dropped 1 base and J dropped 5 bases, with 6 bases sitting between them. CDR3 sequence reads: CASSQVEDQPQHF. The CDR3 DNA sequence: TGTGCCAGCAGCCAAGTGGAGGATCAGCCCCAGCATTTT.

This clone was picked up a small number of times. The chain joins TRBV18 to TRBJ2-7, with 8 bases identical to TRBD1. Trimming cost V 6 bases and J 2 bases; bases outside gene matches: 6. The germline V gene encodes CDR1 KGHSH and CDR2 LQKENI. This CDR3 comprises 14 residues. The CDR3 DNA reads as TGTGCCAGCTCCTCCGGGACAGGCCCCTACGAGCAGTACTTC. Protein product: CASSSGTGPYEQYF.

In this sample, this clone turned up a few times. This chain joins TRBV7-8 and TRBJ1-5; no clear D gene. The germline V gene encodes CDR1 SGHVS and CDR2 FQNEAQ. This CDR3 is 14 amino acids long. V was cut by 5 bases and J by 7 bases, with 15 bases left in between. DNA of the CDR3: TGTGCCAGCAGCCCCCGGGATCTTACCCAGCCCCAGCATTTT. Its protein product is CASSPRDLTQPQHF.

This clone was seen more than once but under ten times. The chain uses TRBV7-2 and TRBJ1-3; tentative D call: TRBD1 (5 bases). The V end was cut by 4 bases, the J end by 0 bases, with 16 bases between. Germline V gene lookup returns CDR1 SGHTA and CDR2 FQGNSA. The CDR3 spans 17 residues. The CDR3 DNA follows: TGTGCCAGCAGCTCGCGGGGACGGGGGACCTCTGGAAACACCATATATTTT. Its translation: CASSSRGRGTSGNTIYF.

This clone was counted a few times. V gene TRBV6-5 combines with J gene TRBJ2-2, with TRBD1 matching 7 bases. Looked up from germline, CDR1 is MNHEY and CDR2 is SVGAGI. The CDR3 extends over 15 amino acids. J gave up 2 bases and V 8 bases, and 8 bases lay outside the gene matches. The CDR3, as DNA: TGTGCCAGCGTAAATTACAGGGGTAACACCGGGGAGCTGTTTTTT. This sequence encodes CASVNYRGNTGELFF.

The rearrangement joins TRBV7-6 to TRBJ1-4, with TRBD1 matching 10 bases. The CDR3 is 18 amino acids. Germline CDR1 SGHVS, CDR2 FNYEAQ. Losses at the gene ends were 1 base for V and 0 bases for J; bases not matched to a gene: 5. The CDR3 DNA reads TGTGCCAGCAGCTTAGGTCTGGGACAGGGGACAACTAATGAAAAACTGTTTTTT. It specifies CASSLGLGQGTTNEKLFF.

This clone was observed a handful of times. The V call is TRBV7-2, the J call TRBJ1-6, with a tentative D call TRBD1 (5 bases). V was cut by 1 base and J by 9 bases, with 13 bases left in between. The CDR3 is made up of 15 amino acids. Germline CDR1 reads SGHTA; CDR2 reads FQGNSA. CDR3 residues: CASSLGAGSVSPLHF. CDR3 nucleotides: TGTGCCAGCAGCTTAGGGGCAGGGTCCGTTTCACCCCTCCACTTT.

This clone was counted between two and nine times. The V call is TRBV29-1, the J call TRBJ2-1; 8 bases are shared with TRBD1. Germline CDR1 is SQVTM and CDR2 is ANQGSEA. After removal of 2 bases from V and 10 bases from J, the junction contained 7 bases not matched to a gene. The CDR3 has 13 residues. The CDR3 loop is CSVENRGVGEQFF. As DNA, the CDR3 is TGCAGCGTTGAAAACAGGGGGGTTGGGGAGCAGTTCTTC.

The gene calls are TRBV7-6 and TRBJ2-1; D is perhaps TRBD2 (6 bases). Germline V CDR1 and CDR2: SGHVS, FNYEAQ. The ends were cut back, 1 base at V and 2 bases at J, with 12 bases in the middle. The CDR3 extends over 16 amino acids. As DNA, the CDR3 is TGTGCCAGCAGCTTAGTCTACGGGGGAACCTACAATGAGCAGTTCTTC. Translating gives CASSLVYGGTYNEQFF.

The gene calls are TRBV2 and TRBJ1-1; unclear D gene. Trimming removed 4 bases from V and 1 base from J, with 10 bases in between. The germline V gene has CDR1 SNHLY and CDR2 FYNNEI. There are 14 residues in the CDR3. The CDR3 DNA follows: TGTGCCAGCAGTGTTGCGATCTCGAACACTGAAGCTTTCTTT. Translation: CASSVAISNTEAFF.

The rearrangement joins TRBV11-2 to TRBJ2-5; a possible D gene is TRBD1 (5 bases). From germline, CDR1 is SGHAT and CDR2 FQNNGV. The CDR3 is 14 amino acids. V was cut by 4 bases and J by 5 bases, with 14 bases left in between. The CDR3 loop reads CASSSAGIRETQYF. CDR3 sequence (DNA): TGTGCCAGCAGCTCGGCAGGGATACGGGAGACCCAGTACTTC.

This clone was counted between two and nine times. V and J are TRBV27 and TRBJ2-6; D remains ambiguous. V gave up 5 bases and J gave up 0 bases, with 14 bases separating them. Germline CDR1 MNHEY, CDR2 SMNVEV (reference sequence). CDR3 length equals 17 residues. The CDR3 nucleotides are TGTGCCAGCAGTCCCCGGTTTGTGGTCTCTGGGGCCAACGTCCTGACTTTC. It is translated as CASSPRFVVSGANVLTF.

This clone was observed many times. The V call is TRBV7-2, the J call TRBJ2-7, with 13 bases that match TRBD2. CDR1 is SGHTA, CDR2 FQGNSA, per germline. J lost 4 bases, V lost 8 bases, and 2 bases had no gene match. The CDR3 is 13 amino acids. The CDR3 DNA reads as TGTGCCAGCGGGACTAGCGGGGCTTACGAGCAGTACTTC. Its translation is CASGTSGAYEQYF.

This clone occurred many times. The J gene is TRBJ2-5, the V gene TRBV7-2; the match to TRBD2 covers 8 bases. The CDR3 length is 17 residues. CDR1 SGHTA and CDR2 FQGNSA come from the germline V gene. Unmatched junction bases numbered 11, after V lost 2 bases and J lost 3 bases. DNA for the CDR3: TGTGCCAGCAGCTTACGCCCTGGACTAGCTCAAAAAGAGACCCAGTACTTC. The encoded protein is CASSLRPGLAQKETQYF.